This T cell receptor beta chain was identified during a study of early T cells in non-severe SARS-CoV-2 infection. Using its own MiXCR run on the 5' RACE reads, TCRdb lists one record per CDR3 protein. Here the sample spans approximately 31,000 distinct CDR3 sequences, 5.7% being singletons. The CDR3 is 16 amino acids. Per the germline V gene, CDR1 is SEHNR and CDR2 is FQNEAQ (reference sequence). V shed 2 bases and J 6 bases; nucleotides not matched to a gene: 11. This clonotype was detected many times. This chain links TRBV7-9 with TRBJ2-3; 7 nucleotides match TRBD2. The TCR sequence derives from an adult who was a healthcare worker with PCR-confirmed SARS-CoV-2 infection or an uninfected control (not recorded which). The sequencing sample was made of whole blood. Here the CDR3 reads CASSLYGAGASDTQYF. The CDR3 bases are TGTGCCAGCAGCTTATACGGGGCGGGAGCCTCGGATACGCAGTATTTT. Using reference TRBV7-9 and TRBJ2-3 for the parts outside the CDR3, the full variable domain is DTGVSQNPRHKITKRGQNVTFRCDPISEHNRLYWYRQTLGQGPEFLTYFQNEAQLEKSRLLSDRFSAERPKGSFSTLEIQRTEQGDSAMYLCASSLYGAGASDTQYFGPGTRLTVL.